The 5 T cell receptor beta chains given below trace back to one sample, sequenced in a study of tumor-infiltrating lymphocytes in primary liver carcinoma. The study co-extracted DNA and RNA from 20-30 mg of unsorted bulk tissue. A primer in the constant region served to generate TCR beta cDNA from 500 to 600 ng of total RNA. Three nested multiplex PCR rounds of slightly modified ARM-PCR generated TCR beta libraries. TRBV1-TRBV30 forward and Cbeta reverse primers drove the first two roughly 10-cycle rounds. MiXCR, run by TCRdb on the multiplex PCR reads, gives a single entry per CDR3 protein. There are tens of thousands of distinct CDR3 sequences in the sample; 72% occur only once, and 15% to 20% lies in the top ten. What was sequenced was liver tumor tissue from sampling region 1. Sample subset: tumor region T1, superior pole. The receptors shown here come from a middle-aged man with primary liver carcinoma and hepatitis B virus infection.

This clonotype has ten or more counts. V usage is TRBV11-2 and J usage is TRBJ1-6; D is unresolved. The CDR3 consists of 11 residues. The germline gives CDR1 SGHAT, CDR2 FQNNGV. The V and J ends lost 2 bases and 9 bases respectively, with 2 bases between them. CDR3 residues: CASSLSSPLHF. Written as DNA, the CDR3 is TGTGCCAGCAGCTTAAGTTCACCCCTCCACTTT.

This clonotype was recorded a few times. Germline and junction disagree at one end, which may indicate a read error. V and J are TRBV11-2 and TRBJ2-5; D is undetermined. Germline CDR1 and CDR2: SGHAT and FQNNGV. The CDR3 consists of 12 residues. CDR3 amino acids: CASSLVEGTQYF. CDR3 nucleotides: TGTGCCAGCAGTTTAGTAGAAGGAACCCAGTACTTC.

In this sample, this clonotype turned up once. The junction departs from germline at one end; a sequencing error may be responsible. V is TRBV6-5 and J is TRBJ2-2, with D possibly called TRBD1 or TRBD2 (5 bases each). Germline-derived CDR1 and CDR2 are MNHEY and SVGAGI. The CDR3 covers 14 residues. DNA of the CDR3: TGTGCCAGTGGAGCAGGGATCAGGACCGGGGAGCCGTTTTTT. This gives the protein CASGAGIRTGEPFF.

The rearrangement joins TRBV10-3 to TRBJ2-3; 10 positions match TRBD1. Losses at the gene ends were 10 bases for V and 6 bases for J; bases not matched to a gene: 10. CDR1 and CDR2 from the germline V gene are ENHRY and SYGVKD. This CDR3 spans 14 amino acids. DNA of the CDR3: TGTGCCACCAGAGGGGGGACAGGGGAGGATACGCAGTATTTT. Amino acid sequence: CATRGGTGEDTQYF.

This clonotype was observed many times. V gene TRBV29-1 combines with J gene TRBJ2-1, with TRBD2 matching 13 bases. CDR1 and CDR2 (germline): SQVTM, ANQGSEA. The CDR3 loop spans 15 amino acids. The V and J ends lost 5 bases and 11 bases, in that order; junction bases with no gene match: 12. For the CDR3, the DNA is TGCAGCGTTCGAAGGACTAGCGGGAGAGGGAATAAGCAGTTCTTC. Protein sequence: CSVRRTSGRGNKQFF.